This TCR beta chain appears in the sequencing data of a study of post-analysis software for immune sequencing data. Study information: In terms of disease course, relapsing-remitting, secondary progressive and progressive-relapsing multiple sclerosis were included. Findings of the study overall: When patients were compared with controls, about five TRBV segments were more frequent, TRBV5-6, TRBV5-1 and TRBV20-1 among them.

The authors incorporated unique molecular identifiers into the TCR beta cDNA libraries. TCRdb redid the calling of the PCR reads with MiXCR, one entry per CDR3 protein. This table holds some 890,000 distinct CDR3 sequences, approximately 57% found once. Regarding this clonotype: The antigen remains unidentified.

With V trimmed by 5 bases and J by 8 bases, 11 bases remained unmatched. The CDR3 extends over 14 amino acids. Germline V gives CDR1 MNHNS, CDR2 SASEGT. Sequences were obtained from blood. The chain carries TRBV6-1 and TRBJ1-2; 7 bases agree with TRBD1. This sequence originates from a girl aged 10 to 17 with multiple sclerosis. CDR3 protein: CASSPLGQPGGYTF. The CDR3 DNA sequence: TGTGCCAGCAGTCCTCTGGGACAGCCCGGGGGCTACACCTTC.